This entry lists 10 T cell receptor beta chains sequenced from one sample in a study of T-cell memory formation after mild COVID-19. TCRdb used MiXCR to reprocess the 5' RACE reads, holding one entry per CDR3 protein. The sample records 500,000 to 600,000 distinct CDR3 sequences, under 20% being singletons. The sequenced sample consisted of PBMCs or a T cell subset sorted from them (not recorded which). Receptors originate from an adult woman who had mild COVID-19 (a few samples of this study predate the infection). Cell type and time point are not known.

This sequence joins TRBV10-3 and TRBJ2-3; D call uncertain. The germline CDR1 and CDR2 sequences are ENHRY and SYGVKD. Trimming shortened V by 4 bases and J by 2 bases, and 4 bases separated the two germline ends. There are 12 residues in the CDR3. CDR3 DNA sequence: TGTGCCATCAGTGGATCCACAGATACGCAGTATTTT. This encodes CAISGSTDTQYF.

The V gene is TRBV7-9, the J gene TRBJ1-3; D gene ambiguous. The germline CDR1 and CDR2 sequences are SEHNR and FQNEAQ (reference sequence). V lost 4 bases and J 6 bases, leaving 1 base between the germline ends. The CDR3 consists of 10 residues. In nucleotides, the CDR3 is TGTGCCAGCAGCTCAAACACCATATATTTT. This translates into CASSSNTIYF.

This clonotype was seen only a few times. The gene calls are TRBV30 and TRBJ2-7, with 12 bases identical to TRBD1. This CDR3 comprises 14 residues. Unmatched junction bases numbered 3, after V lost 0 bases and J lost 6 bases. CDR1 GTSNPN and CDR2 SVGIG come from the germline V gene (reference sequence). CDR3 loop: CAWSVRDRGPEQYF. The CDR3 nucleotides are TGTGCCTGGAGTGTGCGGGACAGGGGGCCCGAGCAGTACTTC. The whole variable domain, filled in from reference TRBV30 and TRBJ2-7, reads SQTIHQWPATLVQPVGSPLSLECTVEGTSNPNLYWYRQAAGRGLQLLFYSVGIGQISSEVPQNLSASRPQDRQFILSSKKLLLSDSGFYLCAWSVRDRGPEQYFGPGTRLTVT.

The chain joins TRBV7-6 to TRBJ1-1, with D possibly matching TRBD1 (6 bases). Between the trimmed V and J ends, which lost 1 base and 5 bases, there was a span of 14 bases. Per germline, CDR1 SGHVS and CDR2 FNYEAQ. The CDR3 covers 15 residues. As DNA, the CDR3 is TGTGCCAGCAGCTTAGTTGGGGGGCAGAGGACTGAAGCTTTCTTT. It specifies CASSLVGGQRTEAFF. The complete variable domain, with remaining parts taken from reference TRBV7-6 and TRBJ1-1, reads GAGVSQSPRYKVTKRGQDVALRCDPISGHVSLYWYRQALGQGPEFLTYFNYEAQQDKSGLPNDRFSAERPEGSISTLTIQRTEQRDSAMYRCASSLVGGQRTEAFFGQGTRLTVV.

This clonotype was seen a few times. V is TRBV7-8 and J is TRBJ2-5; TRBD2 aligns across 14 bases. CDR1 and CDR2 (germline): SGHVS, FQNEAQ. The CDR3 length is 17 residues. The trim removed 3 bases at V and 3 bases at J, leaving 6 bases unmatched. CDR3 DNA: TGTGCCAGCAGCTTCCAGCGGGGACTAGCGGGAGAAGAGACCCAGTACTTC. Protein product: CASSFQRGLAGEETQYF. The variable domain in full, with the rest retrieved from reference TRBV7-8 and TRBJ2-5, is GAGVSQSPRYKVAKRGQDVALRCDPISGHVSLFWYQQALGQGPEFLTYFQNEAQLDKSGLPSDRFFAERPEGSVSTLKIQRTQQEDSAVYLCASSFQRGLAGEETQYFGPGTRLLVL.

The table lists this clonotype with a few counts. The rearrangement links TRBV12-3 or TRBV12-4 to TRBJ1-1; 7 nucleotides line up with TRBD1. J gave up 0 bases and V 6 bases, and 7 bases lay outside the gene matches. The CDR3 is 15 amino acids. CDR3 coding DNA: TGTGCCAGCAGGCCCGCCGGGACAGTGAACACTGAAGCTTTCTTT. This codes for CASRPAGTVNTEAFF.

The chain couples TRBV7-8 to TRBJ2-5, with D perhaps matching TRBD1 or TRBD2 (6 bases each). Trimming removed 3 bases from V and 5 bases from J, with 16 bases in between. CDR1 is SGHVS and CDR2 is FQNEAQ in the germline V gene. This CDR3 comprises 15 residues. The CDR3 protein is CASSFISGASETQYF. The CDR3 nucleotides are TGTGCCAGCAGCTTTATCTCGGGGGCGAGTGAGACCCAGTACTTC.

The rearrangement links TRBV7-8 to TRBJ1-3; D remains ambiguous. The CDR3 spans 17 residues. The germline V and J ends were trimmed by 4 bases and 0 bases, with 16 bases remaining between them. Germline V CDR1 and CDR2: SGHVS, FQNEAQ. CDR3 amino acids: CASSWGDYKTSGNTIYF. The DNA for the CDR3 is TGTGCCAGCAGCTGGGGAGACTACAAGACCTCTGGAAACACCATATATTTT.

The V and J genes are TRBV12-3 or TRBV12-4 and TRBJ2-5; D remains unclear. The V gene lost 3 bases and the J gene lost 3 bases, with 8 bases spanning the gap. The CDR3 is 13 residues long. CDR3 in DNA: TGTGCCAGCAGTTTGCACGGAGAAGAGACCCAGTACTTC. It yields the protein CASSLHGEETQYF.

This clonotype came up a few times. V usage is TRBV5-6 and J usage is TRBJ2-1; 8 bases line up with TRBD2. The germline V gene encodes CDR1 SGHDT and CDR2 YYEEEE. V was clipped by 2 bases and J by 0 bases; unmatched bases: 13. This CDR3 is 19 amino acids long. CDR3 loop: CASSLVPGLDIPSYNEQFF. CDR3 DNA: TGTGCCAGCAGCTTAGTCCCGGGACTAGACATCCCCTCCTACAATGAGCAGTTCTTC.